Listed here are 30 T cell receptor beta chains from one sample, sequenced in a study of T cell repertoires in cytomegalovirus infection. No cognate antigen is known for these TCRs. TCRdb redid the calling of the reads with MiXCR, one entry per CDR3 protein. The top ten hold approximately 31% of the sample, which has about 110,000 distinct CDR3 sequences, about 9.4% seen once. The sequencing input was PBMCs, sequenced either directly or after in vitro stimulation (not recorded which). These receptors were obtained from a human donor in good health (CMV status not recorded). Some clones in this sample may be carry-over from other donors' samples.

This clonotype has a count of ten or more. The chain combines TRBV5-1 with TRBJ1-6; TRBD1 matches 9 bases. The V and J ends lost 0 bases and 7 bases, in that order; junction bases with no gene match: 5. This CDR3 contains 16 residues. Germline V CDR1 and CDR2: SGHRS, YFSETQ. The CDR3 reads CASSLDGQGSNSPLHF. The CDR3 region has the DNA TGCGCCAGCAGCTTGGACGGACAGGGGTCGAATTCACCCCTCCACTTT.

This clonotype was counted between two and nine times. The J gene is TRBJ2-5, the V gene TRBV20-1, with 7 bases aligning to TRBD2. From germline, CDR1 is DFQATT and CDR2 SNEGSKA (reference sequence). This CDR3 contains 14 residues. V dropped 1 base and J dropped 4; count of bases not matched to a gene: 6. The CDR3 loop is CSARGSGLGETQYF. CDR3 nucleotide sequence: TGCAGTGCTAGAGGCTCCGGACTAGGAGAGACCCAGTACTTC.

This clonotype was picked up many times. The genes are TRBV4-1 and TRBJ2-1; 10 bases are a match to TRBD1. This CDR3 is 16 amino acids long. Germline trimming cut 4 bases from V and 3 bases from J; bases unmatched to any gene: 6. Germline V CDR1 and CDR2: MGHRA, YSYEKL. The CDR3 protein is CASSPRTGGFYNEQFF. The CDR3 bases are TGCGCCAGCAGCCCGCGGACAGGGGGTTTCTACAATGAGCAGTTCTTC.

In its sample, this clonotype was seen a few times. This chain joins TRBV7-6 and TRBJ1-2; D is perhaps TRBD1 (6 bases). The V end lost 5 bases, the J end lost 4 bases, and 17 bases lay between the germline ends. The CDR3 is 15 amino acids. Looked up from germline, CDR1 is SGHVS and CDR2 is FNYEAQ. The CDR3 DNA reads TGTGCCAGCAGCGCACCAACAGGGTGGGGCTATGGCTACACCTTC. It encodes CASSAPTGWGYGYTF. Full variable domain (remainder filled in from reference TRBV7-6 and TRBJ1-2): GAGVSQSPRYKVTKRGQDVALRCDPISGHVSLYWYRQALGQGPEFLTYFNYEAQQDKSGLPNDRFSAERPEGSISTLTIQRTEQRDSAMYRCASSAPTGWGYGYTFGSGTRLTVV.

Ten or more counts support this clonotype. The chain carries TRBV7-2 and TRBJ2-5; 9 bases match TRBD2. Looked up from germline, CDR1 is SGHTA and CDR2 is FQGNSA. CDR3 length equals 18 residues. The V gene end was trimmed by 0 bases and the J gene end by 3 bases; junction bases not matched to a gene: 11. CDR3 nucleotide sequence: TGTGCCAGCAGCTTAGCTGGTCCGGCTAGCGGGACCAAAGAGACCCAGTACTTC. This gives the protein CASSLAGPASGTKETQYF.

This clonotype was recorded many times. The chain employs TRBV7-2 and TRBJ1-5; D may be TRBD1 (5 bases). Germline CDR1 reads SGHTA; CDR2 reads FQGNSA. CDR3 size: 16 residues. Trimming pared 1 base from V and 7 bases from J, leaving 17 bases between. CDR3 loop: CASSLGAGPREQPQHF. DNA of the CDR3: TGTGCCAGCAGCTTAGGGGCAGGGCCGAGGGAACAGCCCCAGCATTTT. Using reference TRBV7-2 and TRBJ1-5 for the parts outside the CDR3, the full variable domain is GAGVSQSPSNKVTEKGKDVELRCDPISGHTALYWYRQSLGQGLEFLIYFQGNSAPDKSGLPSDRFSAERTGGSVSTLTIQRTQQEDSAVYLCASSLGAGPREQPQHFGDGTRLSIL.

The CDR3 reads CASSHTSSTDTQYF. The CDR3 DNA is TGTGCCAGCAGTCATACTAGTAGCACAGATACGCAGTATTTT. The chain combines TRBV6-1 with TRBJ2-3; the D gene is possibly TRBD2 (5 bases). Germline lookup yields CDR1 MNHNS and CDR2 SASEGT. V lost 5 bases, J lost 0 bases, and 9 bases lay in between. The CDR3 totals 14 residues.

In its sample, this clonotype was seen many times. The J gene is TRBJ2-1, the V gene TRBV6-1; D gene unclear. The V gene lost 2 bases and the J gene lost 7 bases, with 12 bases spanning the gap. From germline, CDR1 is MNHNS and CDR2 SASEGT. The CDR3 extends over 14 amino acids. The CDR3: CASSELDLGNEQFF. The CDR3 nucleotides are TGTGCCAGCAGTGAACTGGACCTAGGTAATGAGCAGTTCTTC.

The chain employs TRBV6-1 and TRBJ2-1, with TRBD1 matching over 7 bases. After removal of 6 bases from V and 6 bases from J, the junction contained 11 bases not matched to a gene. There are 15 residues in the CDR3. CDR1 is MNHNS and CDR2 is SASEGT in the germline V gene. The CDR3 region has the DNA TGTGCCAGCAGCCCGACAGGGAGTCCCTCCAATGAGCAGTTCTTC. Protein product: CASSPTGSPSNEQFF.

This clonotype was seen at least ten times. The rearrangement links TRBV7-2 to TRBJ2-2; D call uncertain. Germline CDR1 SGHTA, CDR2 FQGNSA. The CDR3 length is 15 residues. V lost 5 bases to trimming and J lost 6 bases, with 16 bases between them. CDR3 sequence reads: CASSRNLFPPGELFF. CDR3 sequence (DNA): TGTGCCAGCAGCCGGAACCTGTTCCCACCCGGGGAGCTGTTTTTT.

This clonotype was detected a few times. The chain is built from TRBV6-2 or TRBV6-3 and TRBJ1-1; D may be TRBD1 (6 bases). Per germline, CDR1 MNHEY and CDR2 SVGEGT. Trimming took 4 bases from V and 7 from J, leaving 10 bases between them. The CDR3 is 12 amino acids. The DNA of the CDR3 is TGTGCCAGCAGTTCACGACAGGTTGAAGCTTTCTTT. Translated, it gives CASSSRQVEAFF.

J is TRBJ1-5 and V is TRBV19, with 8 positions matching TRBD1. Germline CDR1 reads LNHDA; CDR2 reads SQIVND (reference sequence). V lost 1 base to trimming and J lost 2 bases; unmatched junction nucleotides: 1. The CDR3 runs to 15 residues. As DNA, the CDR3 is TGTGCCAGTAGTATAGGGGGACAGGGCAATCAGCCCCAGCATTTT. Translation gives CASSIGGQGNQPQHF.

This clonotype was seen repeatedly, ten times or more. This sequence joins TRBV3-1 and TRBJ2-7, with D perhaps matching TRBD1 (5 bases). With 1 base removed from V and 4 bases from J, the gap between germline ends came to 17 bases. The CDR3 has 16 amino acids. Germline CDR1 LGHDT, CDR2 YNNKEL (reference sequence). CDR3 DNA sequence: TGTGCCAGCAGCCAAGGGGGCTCAACTGGGTCTTACGAGCAGTACTTC. Its protein product is CASSQGGSTGSYEQYF.

Remarks on this clonotype: A much larger clonotype is one base distant, so this may be a read error. The rearrangement uses TRBV7-9 and TRBJ2-5; D gene uncertain. CDR1 and CDR2 (germline): SEHNR, FQNEAQ (reference sequence). This CDR3 comprises 13 residues. The CDR3 coding sequence is TGTGCCAGCAGCTTAAGGGCAGAAGAGGCCCAGTACTTC. This gives the protein CASSLRAEEAQYF.

The table lists this clonotype with many counts. This chain joins TRBV7-6 and TRBJ1-3, with TRBD1 identical over 12 bases. Losses at the gene ends were 5 bases for V and 4 bases for J; bases not matched to a gene: 6. The CDR3 sequence is 16 residues long. In germline, CDR1 is SGHVS, CDR2 FNYEAQ. CDR3 bases: TGTGCCAGCAGCATGGGACAGGGGGCGAGGGGAAACACCATATATTTT. The encoded protein is CASSMGQGARGNTIYF.

This clonotype was detected a few times. The genes are TRBV5-8 and TRBJ1-2; a possible D gene is TRBD1 (5 bases). This CDR3 contains 15 residues. V lost 0 bases and J 4 bases, leaving 13 bases between the germline ends. Per the germline V gene, CDR1 is SGHTS and CDR2 is YDEGEE. As DNA, the CDR3 is TGTGCCAGCAGCTTGGATGGGACGGAGAGCTATGGCTACACCTTC. Protein product: CASSLDGTESYGYTF.

The CDR3 sequence is CASSLADRANYGYTF. The CDR3 coding sequence is TGTGCCAGCAGCTTAGCTGACAGGGCTAACTATGGCTACACCTTC. V usage is TRBV7-2 and J usage is TRBJ1-2; 7 bases are a match to TRBD1. CDR3 size: 15 residues. V trimming: 0 bases; J trimming: 0 bases; junction bases outside the gene matches: 1. Germline CDR1 and CDR2: SGHTA and FQGNSA.

The table lists this clonotype with a few counts. This chain uses TRBV11-3 with TRBJ2-1; no reliable D call. The CDR3 is 14 residues long. Germline loops: CDR1 SGHNT, CDR2 YENEEA. Trimming shortened V by 1 base and J by 4 bases, and 8 bases separated the two germline ends. The CDR3 protein is CASSLAEEYNEQFF. For the CDR3, the DNA is TGTGCCAGCAGCTTAGCCGAGGAATACAATGAGCAGTTCTTC. Supplemented by reference TRBV11-3 and TRBJ2-1, the full variable domain reads EAGVVQSPRYKIIEKKQPVAFWCNPISGHNTLYWYLQNLGQGPELLIRYENEEAVDDSQLPKDRFSAERLKGVDSTLKIQPAELGDSAVYLCASSLAEEYNEQFFGPGTRLTVL.

This clonotype was observed many times. This sequence joins TRBV12-3 or TRBV12-4 and TRBJ1-5, with D possibly being TRBD1 (5 bases). The germline V and J ends were trimmed by 6 bases and 5 bases, with 14 bases remaining between them. The CDR3 runs to 14 residues. Here the CDR3 DNA reads TGTGCCAGCAGGCCCAGCTTGGGGGATCAGCCCCAGCATTTT. Protein sequence: CASRPSLGDQPQHF.

This clonotype was counted between two and nine times. This chain uses TRBV4-1 with TRBJ2-3; D uncertain. Germline V gene sequence: CDR1 MGHRA, CDR2 YSYEKL. The CDR3 spans 13 residues. Trimming cost V 0 bases and J 6 bases, with 7 bases left between them. DNA of the CDR3: TGCGCCAGCAGCCAAGATGTAGATGATACGCAGTATTTT. Translated, it gives CASSQDVDDTQYF.

This clonotype was detected only a few times. This rearrangement joins TRBV6-5 to TRBJ2-1; D is unclear. The ends were cut back, 2 bases at V and 3 bases at J, with 8 bases in the middle. Germline lookup yields CDR1 MNHEY and CDR2 SVGAGI. The CDR3 loop spans 14 amino acids. The CDR3, as DNA: TGTGCCAGCAGTTACGGGCAAGTCTACAATGAGCAGTTCTTC. It is translated as CASSYGQVYNEQFF.

V and J are TRBV29-1 and TRBJ2-1; D gene uncertain. Trimming cost V 3 bases and J 7 bases, with 13 bases left between them. This CDR3 region has 13 residues. The germline gives CDR1 SQVTM, CDR2 ANQGSEA. The CDR3 bases are TGCAGCGTTGAGGTTCCCACCTGGAATGAGCAGTTCTTC. Residues: CSVEVPTWNEQFF.

This clonotype was seen ten or more times. The chain combines TRBV7-8 with TRBJ1-2; D is unresolved. V shed 5 bases and J shed 0 bases, with 16 bases lying between them. The V gene's germline CDR1 is SGHVS and CDR2 FQNEAQ. The CDR3 is 16 amino acids. This CDR3 is CASSPPASEANYGYTF. CDR3 nucleotide sequence: TGTGCCAGCAGCCCCCCGGCGAGCGAGGCTAACTATGGCTACACCTTC.

This clonotype was counted many times. The CDR3 DNA reads TGTGCCAGCAGCCAAGCCTGGACTAGCGGGAACTCCTACGAGCAGTACTTC. It specifies CASSQAWTSGNSYEQYF. V usage is TRBV4-2 and J usage is TRBJ2-7; 12 bases line up with TRBD2. The V segment lost 1 base and the J segment 0 bases; nucleotides outside the gene matches: 4. Germline lookup yields CDR1 LGHNA and CDR2 YNFKEQ. This CDR3 comprises 17 residues.

This clonotype was detected many times. This rearrangement joins TRBV6-1 to TRBJ2-1, with unresolved D. CDR3 length equals 15 residues. Germline CDR1 and CDR2: MNHNS and SASEGT. V was shortened by 1 base and J by 1 base, with 8 bases between the two germline ends. CDR3 sequence: CASSEEWGSYNEQFF. In DNA form, the CDR3 reads TGTGCCAGCAGTGAAGAGTGGGGATCCTACAATGAGCAGTTCTTC.

This clonotype showed up just a few times. The chain has TRBV19 and TRBJ2-2; D remains unclear. The CDR3 sequence is 14 residues long. Trimming shortened V by 3 bases and J by 0 bases, and 5 bases separated the two germline ends. The germline gives CDR1 LNHDA, CDR2 SQIVND (reference sequence). The CDR3 loop reads CASSISANTGELFF. CDR3 nucleotide sequence: TGTGCCAGTAGTATTTCCGCGAACACCGGGGAGCTGTTTTTT.

This clonotype was observed many times. The chain is built from TRBV7-9 and TRBJ2-1; TRBD2 might be the D (6 bases). The CDR3 runs to 16 residues. Deletions cut 3 bases from V and 4 bases from J, with 16 bases between. CDR1 SEHNR and CDR2 FQNEAQ come from the germline V gene (reference sequence). CDR3 region: CASSFPLQRVYNEQFF. As DNA, the CDR3 is TGTGCCAGCAGCTTCCCACTCCAGCGGGTATACAATGAGCAGTTCTTC.

The rearrangement joins TRBV6-8 to TRBJ1-1; D gene unclear. Germline CDR1 and CDR2: MNHGY and SAAAGT. The CDR3 extends over 13 amino acids. The ends were cut back, 5 bases at V and 9 bases at J, with 16 bases in the middle. CDR3 nucleotides: TGTGCCAGCAGTCCGCTCCCCAGCGCCCAAGCTTTCTTT. Translated, it gives CASSPLPSAQAFF.

Details on this clonotype: A much larger clone differs from this one at a single base, so this may be a read error. The CDR3 DNA sequence: TGTGCCAGCAGCTTACCTGACCGACGACTAGCGCTAAATTACAATAAGCAGTTCTTC. Translating it yields CASSLPDRRLALNYNKQFF. V and J are TRBV7-2 and TRBJ2-1; 8 positions agree with TRBD2. Per the germline V gene, CDR1 is SGHTA and CDR2 is FQGNSA. The CDR3 loop spans 19 amino acids.

This clonotype has just a few counts. This chain links TRBV30 with TRBJ1-5; D is unresolved. The V and J ends lost 2 bases and 7 bases respectively, with 12 bases between them. Germline CDR1 and CDR2: GTSNPN and SVGIG (reference sequence). CDR3 length: 13 residues. The CDR3 bases are TGTGCCTGGAGTAATGGAGGATCGCAGCCCCAGCATTTT. Translation gives CAWSNGGSQPQHF.